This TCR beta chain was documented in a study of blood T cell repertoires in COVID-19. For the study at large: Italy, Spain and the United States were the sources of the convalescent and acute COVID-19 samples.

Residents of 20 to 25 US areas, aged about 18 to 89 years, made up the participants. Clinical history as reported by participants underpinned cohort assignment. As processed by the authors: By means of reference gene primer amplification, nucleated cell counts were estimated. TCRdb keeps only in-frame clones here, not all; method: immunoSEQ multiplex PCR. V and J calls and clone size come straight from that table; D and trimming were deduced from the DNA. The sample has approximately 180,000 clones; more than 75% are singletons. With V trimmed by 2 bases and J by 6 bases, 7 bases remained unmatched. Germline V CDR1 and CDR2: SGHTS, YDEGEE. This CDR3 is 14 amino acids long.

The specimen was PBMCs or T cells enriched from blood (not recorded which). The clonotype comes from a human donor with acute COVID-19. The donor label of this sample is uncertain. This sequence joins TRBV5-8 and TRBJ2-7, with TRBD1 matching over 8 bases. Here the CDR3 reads CASSFGTGPLEQYF. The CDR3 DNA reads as TGTGCCAGCAGCTTCGGGACAGGCCCTCTCGAGCAGTACTTC.